The rows below give T cell receptor beta chains drawn from one sample of a study of Ad26.COV2.S vaccination and SARS-CoV-2 variants. The table came from immunoSEQ multiplex PCR; TCRdb's copy has only in-frame clones and leaves some out. The sample has about 180,000 clones; 87% are singletons. The starting material was peripheral blood, obtained after recovery from COVID-19. These receptors originate from a human donor who had recovered from COVID-19. Each CDR3 is given with its conserved first and last residue. Each record gives: D gene, clone size, V gene, J gene, CDR3 DNA, CDR3 protein. The D gene is left open where the match is weak. Rows give clone size only sometimes, using once, few, many, or a class for an expanded clone.

>-|-|TRBV3-1/TRBV3-2|TRBJ1-1
TGTGCCAGCAGTCTAGGGGGGGACAAAACTGAAGCTTTCTTT
CASSLGGDKTEAFF
>TRBD1|-|TRBV19|TRBJ1-5
TGTGCCAGTTGGGACAGGGGTGCTCAGCCCCAGCATTTT
CASWDRGAQPQHF
>-|-|TRBV10-3|TRBJ1-2
TGTGCCATCAACTCGGCAGGGGTAGCGAATGGCTACACCTTC
CAINSAGVANGYTF
>-|few|TRBV6-5|TRBJ2-7
TGTGCCAGCAGCGCGGAGGGCCCCACCTACGAGCAGTACTTC
CASSAEGPTYEQYF
>TRBD1|once|TRBV6-5|TRBJ1-6
TGTGCCAGCAGTTACCGGGGACAGGGGAAATCACCCCTCCACTTT
CASSYRGQGKSPLHF
>-|-|TRBV14|TRBJ1-3
TGTGCCAGCAGCCCAGGAAACACCATATATTTT
CASSPGNTIYF
>-|-|TRBV18|TRBJ2-1
TGTGCCAGCTCCCGGGTGATGGCTAATGAGCAGTTCTTC
CASSRVMANEQFF
>-|-|TRBV6-1|TRBJ2-2
TGTGCCAGCAGTGAAACAGGCGGGGAGCTGTTTTTT
CASSETGGELFF
>TRBD1|-|TRBV6-5|TRBJ1-6
TGTGCCAGCAGGACGCAGGGGGTTAATTCACCCCTCCACTTT
CASRTQGVNSPLHF
>-|few|TRBV28|TRBJ2-1
TGTGCCAGCAGTCCCCCTGGGGCTAGTCGGTTCTTC
CASSPPGASRFF
>-|-|TRBV7-2|TRBJ2-3
TGTGCCAGCAGCTTAGCGGGCCATTTCACAGATACGCAGTATTTT
CASSLAGHFTDTQYF
>TRBD2|few|TRBV30|TRBJ2-3
TGTGCCTGGAATCAGTACGGGAGGGAGATAGATACGCAGTATTTT
CAWNQYGREIDTQYF